Listed below are T cell receptor beta chains from one sample, sequenced in a study of T cell repertoires in cytomegalovirus infection. MiXCR was run by TCRdb on the reads, yielding one entry per CDR3 protein. The sample consists of 300,000 or so distinct CDR3 sequences, about a tenth of them appearing once. The sequenced material came from PBMCs. The receptor set was obtained from a human donor in good health (CMV status not recorded). Some clones in this sample may be carry-over from other donors' samples. Both conserved end residues are part of each CDR3. Fields, in order: J gene, V gene, CDR3 protein.

j_gene: TRBJ2-3
v_gene: TRBV7-9
CDR3aa: CASSQRHKQGTTDTQYF

j_gene: TRBJ2-2
v_gene: TRBV29-1
CDR3aa: CSALRGLGTGELFF

j_gene: TRBJ1-4
v_gene: TRBV15
CDR3aa: CATIRGFGEKLFF

j_gene: TRBJ1-3
v_gene: TRBV20-1
CDR3aa: CSARTGSTGNTIYF

j_gene: TRBJ1-2
v_gene: TRBV7-2
CDR3aa: CASSLMTSNYGYTF

j_gene: TRBJ1-3
v_gene: TRBV20-1
CDR3aa: CSAREQGAGNLGNTIYF

j_gene: TRBJ1-5
v_gene: TRBV20-1
CDR3aa: CSARHPGGSTNQPQHF

j_gene: TRBJ2-5
v_gene: TRBV9
CDR3aa: CASSVDGTQETQYF

j_gene: TRBJ1-1
v_gene: TRBV11-3
CDR3aa: CASSSEAATEAFF

j_gene: TRBJ2-2
v_gene: TRBV7-3
CDR3aa: CASSSFYRGAQGNTGELFF

j_gene: TRBJ1-2
v_gene: TRBV7-2
CDR3aa: CASIGTHGYTF

j_gene: TRBJ1-2
v_gene: TRBV29-1
CDR3aa: CSVSESGRGGYTF

j_gene: TRBJ1-4
v_gene: TRBV19
CDR3aa: CASRTLTDPNEKLFF

j_gene: TRBJ1-1
v_gene: TRBV5-1
CDR3aa: CASSTQGSVNTEAFF

j_gene: TRBJ1-1
v_gene: TRBV7-2
CDR3aa: CASSLARGTEAFF

j_gene: TRBJ1-4
v_gene: TRBV20-1
CDR3aa: CSALPPDRGVEKLFF

j_gene: TRBJ2-1
v_gene: TRBV6-1
CDR3aa: CASSYTKDEQFF

j_gene: TRBJ1-2
v_gene: TRBV20-1
CDR3aa: CSAQGTGGYTF

j_gene: TRBJ1-2
v_gene: TRBV7-8
CDR3aa: CASSLGSSPTGYGYTF

j_gene: TRBJ1-3
v_gene: TRBV7-2
CDR3aa: CASSLRDATAGNTIYF

j_gene: TRBJ1-1
v_gene: TRBV20-1
CDR3aa: CSANRRGGHTEAFF

j_gene: TRBJ1-2
v_gene: TRBV18
CDR3aa: CASSPREGDCGYTF

j_gene: TRBJ2-7
v_gene: TRBV5-5
CDR3aa: CASSFRDRVYEQYF

j_gene: TRBJ1-3
v_gene: TRBV27
CDR3aa: CASSLLDGNTIYF

j_gene: TRBJ2-3
v_gene: TRBV24-1
CDR3aa: CATSPSEYTQYF

j_gene: TRBJ1-2
v_gene: TRBV5-1
CDR3aa: CASSLGTPNNYGYTF

j_gene: TRBJ2-6
v_gene: TRBV7-3
CDR3aa: CASSGGQGVGANVLTF

j_gene: TRBJ2-7
v_gene: TRBV18
CDR3aa: CASSPQDGRGEQYF

j_gene: TRBJ1-1
v_gene: TRBV13
CDR3aa: CASRRLSGQGVSFF

j_gene: TRBJ2-7
v_gene: TRBV12-3/TRBV12-4
CDR3aa: CASSAGTPSYEQYF

j_gene: TRBJ2-1
v_gene: TRBV10-3
CDR3aa: CAINRQGGFDEQFF

j_gene: TRBJ1-1
v_gene: TRBV12-3/TRBV12-4
CDR3aa: CASSSRRRWQGTGTEAFF

j_gene: TRBJ1-5
v_gene: TRBV29-1
CDR3aa: CSVEQGGQPQHF

j_gene: TRBJ2-1
v_gene: TRBV19
CDR3aa: CASTETGTRIF

j_gene: TRBJ1-1
v_gene: TRBV12-3/TRBV12-4
CDR3aa: CASSTYGGNTEAFF

j_gene: TRBJ1-1
v_gene: TRBV9
CDR3aa: CASSVSQQNEAFF

j_gene: TRBJ2-1
v_gene: TRBV6-2/TRBV6-3
CDR3aa: CASRSSLSYNEQFF

j_gene: TRBJ2-2
v_gene: TRBV3-1
CDR3aa: CASSRRGAGELFF

j_gene: TRBJ2-2
v_gene: TRBV3-1
CDR3aa: CASSQAGGTGELFF

j_gene: TRBJ2-3
v_gene: TRBV27
CDR3aa: CASSSRDSQYF

j_gene: TRBJ2-1
v_gene: TRBV3-1
CDR3aa: CASSQGTSWGNEQFF

j_gene: TRBJ2-1
v_gene: TRBV5-1
CDR3aa: CASSISGADNEQFF

j_gene: TRBJ1-4
v_gene: TRBV20-1
CDR3aa: CSARDDQGVSNEKLFF

j_gene: TRBJ2-4
v_gene: TRBV20-1
CDR3aa: CSARVPAGGDIQYF

j_gene: TRBJ1-1
v_gene: TRBV28
CDR3aa: CASSLRSGGQELTEAFF

j_gene: TRBJ2-5
v_gene: TRBV29-1
CDR3aa: CSVKAKETQYF

j_gene: TRBJ2-7
v_gene: TRBV7-8
CDR3aa: CASSGGNDDEQYF

j_gene: TRBJ1-2
v_gene: TRBV18
CDR3aa: CASSPRQEGYGYTF

j_gene: TRBJ1-1
v_gene: TRBV6-2/TRBV6-3
CDR3aa: CASGDRRGNTEAFF